The 19 T cell receptor beta chains given below trace back to one sample, sequenced in a study of blood T cell repertoires in COVID-19. Method: immunoSEQ multiplex PCR; TCRdb's copy keeps in-frame clones and lacks some. The sample gives about 130,000 clones, 85% to 90% of which show up once; around 4.5% is in the top ten. The sequenced material came from peripheral blood. Every receptor here comes from a man in his 60s with COVID-19, enrolled during active disease.

The gene calls are TRBV7-3 and TRBJ2-1; 10 positions match TRBD1. Per the germline V gene, CDR1 is SGHTA and CDR2 is FQGTGA. V lost 2 bases, J lost 7 bases, and 8 bases stayed unmatched. This CDR3 spans 16 amino acids. DNA of the CDR3: TGTGCCAGCAGCTTATCGGGACAGGGGAGTCGAAATGAGCAGTTCTTC. This sequence encodes CASSLSGQGSRNEQFF.

V usage is TRBV7-9 and J usage is TRBJ2-7, with D possibly matching TRBD2 (6 bases). CDR1 SEHNR and CDR2 FQNEAQ come from the germline V gene (reference sequence). The CDR3 spans 12 residues. Trimming shortened V by 7 bases and J by 6 bases, and 13 bases separated the two germline ends. CDR3 in amino acids: CASTIGGGEQYF. DNA of the CDR3: TGTGCCAGCACTATTGGGGGAGGCGAGCAGTACTTC.

V and J are TRBV7-3 and TRBJ1-2; 8 nucleotides match TRBD1. The germline V gene encodes CDR1 SGHTA and CDR2 FQGTGA. The CDR3 has 14 residues. V shed 2 bases, J shed 6 bases, and the junction held 5 bases outside the gene matches. The CDR3 DNA sequence: TGTGCCAGCAGCTTATCACAGGGGGGTGATGGCTACACCTTC. Its translation is CASSLSQGGDGYTF.

The genes are TRBV20-1 and TRBJ2-3; D ambiguous. CDR3 length: 11 residues. Germline V gives CDR1 DFQATT, CDR2 SNEGSKA (reference sequence). V shed 7 bases and J shed 1 base, with 6 bases lying between them. The CDR3 bases are TGCAGTGGTCGGGGCACAGATACGCAGTATTTT. As protein: CSGRGTDTQYF.

DNA for the CDR3: TGTGCCTGGGCTAGCGGGGGGGCACCGGATACGCAGTATTTT. Protein sequence: CAWASGGAPDTQYF. The chain links TRBV30 to TRBJ2-3, with 12 bases fitting TRBD2. Germline V CDR1 and CDR2: GTSNPN, SVGIG (reference sequence). CDR3 length: 14 amino acids. V shed 5 bases, J shed 6 bases, and the junction held 6 bases outside the gene matches. Based on the CDR3 plus reference TRBV30 and TRBJ2-3, the full variable domain is SQTIHQWPATLVQPVGSPLSLECTVEGTSNPNLYWYRQAAGRGLQLLFYSVGIGQISSEVPQNLSASRPQDRQFILSSKKLLLSDSGFYLCAWASGGAPDTQYFGPGTRLTVL.

The rearrangement joins TRBV9 to TRBJ2-1, with 8 positions matching TRBD2. The germline V gene has CDR1 SGDLS and CDR2 YYNGEE. V lost 3 bases to trimming and J lost 10 bases; unmatched junction nucleotides: 12. This CDR3 is built from 15 residues. The CDR3 nucleotides read TGTGCCAGCAGCGGAGCGGGGGCCAAGGCGGGGGAGCAGTTCTTC. This gives the protein CASSGAGAKAGEQFF.

The rearrangement links TRBV4-3 to TRBJ1-2, with TRBD1 matching over 8 bases. The V gene end was trimmed by 3 bases and the J gene end by 7 bases; junction bases not matched to a gene: 10. The length of the CDR3 is 15 residues. Germline CDR1 LGHNA, CDR2 YSLEER. The CDR3 protein is CASSHLDRGGGGYTF. The CDR3 region has the DNA TGCGCCAGCAGCCACCTCGACAGGGGAGGGGGTGGCTACACCTTC.

The chain couples TRBV7-9 to TRBJ2-3; 8 nucleotides line up with TRBD1. The CDR3 is 17 residues long. V trimming: 7 bases; J trimming: 4 bases; junction bases outside the gene matches: 16. The germline gives CDR1 SEHNR, CDR2 FQNEAQ (reference sequence). The CDR3 nucleotides are TGTGCCAGCACCAAAGGCCCCCCGGGGACAGGCCCAGATACGCAGTATTTT. Protein product: CASTKGPPGTGPDTQYF.

CDR3 in DNA: TGTGCCAGCAGCCCGCCGGGATCTGGAAACACCATATATTTT. Residues: CASSPPGSGNTIYF. The chain couples TRBV5-4 to TRBJ1-3; D gene uncertain. Trimming stripped 4 bases from V and 1 base from J, with 9 bases between. The germline gives CDR1 SGHNT, CDR2 YYREEE (reference sequence). The CDR3 consists of 14 residues.

This clone was picked up a small number of times. The sample has other DNA sequences that encode this CDR3 too. The chain carries TRBV5-1 and TRBJ2-2; 8 positions match TRBD1. The V gene's germline CDR1 is SGHRS and CDR2 YFSETQ. The CDR3 totals 15 residues. Losses at the gene ends were 4 bases for V and 0 bases for J; bases not matched to a gene: 2. The CDR3 is CASSPGQANTGELFF. The CDR3 DNA sequence: TGCGCCAGCAGCCCGGGACAGGCGAACACCGGGGAGCTGTTTTTT.

The rearrangement joins TRBV7-3 to TRBJ1-1; 7 bases are shared with TRBD1. The V gene's germline CDR1 is SGHTA and CDR2 FQGTGA. J gave up 1 base and V 7 bases, and 3 bases lay outside the gene matches. This CDR3 has 13 amino acids. CDR3 coding DNA: TGTGCCAGCAAGACAGGGCCGAACACTGAAGCTTTCTTT. Its protein product is CASKTGPNTEAFF.

V gene TRBV27 combines with J gene TRBJ2-3; D may be TRBD2 (6 bases). Germline CDR1 MNHEY, CDR2 SMNVEV (reference sequence). V lost 6 bases and J 4 bases, leaving 14 bases between the germline ends. This CDR3 comprises 14 residues. The chain's CDR3 is CASSPSTGADTQYF. The CDR3 DNA follows: TGTGCCAGCAGCCCGAGCACGGGAGCAGATACGCAGTATTTT.

The chain joins TRBV4-1 to TRBJ1-2, with D perhaps matching TRBD1 (5 bases). The length of the CDR3 is 12 residues. From germline, CDR1 is MGHRA and CDR2 YSYEKL. V lost 6 bases to trimming and J lost 2 bases, with 7 bases between them. The CDR3 coding sequence is TGCGCCAGCAGTACAGGCAACTATGGCTACACCTTC. Translation: CASSTGNYGYTF.

The chain carries TRBV5-6 and TRBJ1-3, with a tentative D call TRBD1 (6 bases). Germline CDR1 and CDR2: SGHDT and YYEEEE. This CDR3 is built from 16 residues. Trimming took off 4 bases at V and 4 bases at J, with 18 bases between the two ends. The CDR3 DNA reads as TGTGCCAGCAGCCCCATCCGGGACATGTCGGGAAACACCATATATTTT. Its translation is CASSPIRDMSGNTIYF.

The J gene is TRBJ2-5, the V gene TRBV12-3 or TRBV12-4; unclear D gene. The DNA end favors TRBJ2-7, so the J call may be wrong. This CDR3 has 13 amino acids. The CDR3 here is CASSLVVSYEQYF. Written as DNA, the CDR3 is TGTGCCAGCAGCCTAGTTGTCTCCTACGAGCAGTACTTC.

The J gene is TRBJ1-1, the V gene TRBV2, with TRBD1 as a possible D gene (5 bases). Germline V gene lookup returns CDR1 SNHLY and CDR2 FYNNEI. The ends were cut back, 4 bases at V and 0 bases at J, with 6 bases in the middle. The CDR3 length is 13 residues. The CDR3 nucleotides read TGTGCCAGCAGTGCAGGGATGAACACTGAAGCTTTCTTT. It codes for CASSAGMNTEAFF.

This chain joins TRBV18 and TRBJ1-1; D unclear. Germline V gene sequence: CDR1 KGHSH, CDR2 LQKENI. V was pared by 2 bases and J by 11 bases, with 18 bases between. This CDR3 comprises 14 residues. In nucleotides, the CDR3 is TGTGCCAGCTCACCAGGAGCGGGGAGAGGGTCCGCTTTCTTT. This gives the protein CASSPGAGRGSAFF.

The chain has TRBV21-1 and TRBJ1-5; the listed D gene, TRBD1, was not tested against the DNA. TRBV21-1 is deemed a pseudogene. The CDR3 covers 14 residues. Here the CDR3 DNA reads TGTGCCAGCAGCTCACAGGGGGCTGGGCAGCCCCAGCATTTT. Translated: CASSSQGAGQPQHF.

The DNA of the CDR3 is TGTGCCAGCAGCTCCTCCCAGTCTGGTCGGGACACCGGGGAGCTGTTTTTT. It yields the protein CASSSSQSGRDTGELFF. The chain uses TRBV11-3 and TRBJ2-2, with D unclear. The germline V gene has CDR1 SGHNT and CDR2 YENEEA. Trimming removed 4 bases at V and 3 bases at J, with 18 bases between. CDR3 length: 17 amino acids.